The entry that follows covers one T cell receptor beta chain sequence. What this receptor recognizes is not known. Per-base qualities were not stored, and no clone one base away is much larger. The data belong to a study of cytomegalovirus exposure and HLA in healthy donors (TCRdb year 2017). Turning to the overall study: According to a later analysis, the 120 or so validation repertoires were produced on the same platform as the approximately 690 repertoires of the first cohort. The study aimed to test whether cataloging public T cell receptors could reveal signatures of past pathogen exposure. A separate validation cohort of approximately 120 different subjects was used in addition to the roughly 640-subject first cohort. To predict cytomegalovirus infection status, the study combined high-throughput TCR immunosequencing, statistical association of individual TCRs with disease status, and machine learning.

V lost 4 bases and J lost 4 bases; the stretch between them is 14 bases long. Including cysteine and phenylalanine, the CDR3 has 14 amino acids. Of the read, only the CDR3 DNA is kept; its 42 bases are in frame from base 1. CDR1 and CDR2 (SGHTA, FQGNSA) derive from the germline V gene. General conclusions and limits of the study: All 120 or so repertoires were used to score co-occurrence in the validation cohort in a later analysis, because that analysis had no HLA typing for the cohort. Most TCR sequences were observed very rarely across donors, whereas some public TCRs were present in many individuals. Of the cluster scores, 85% to 95% were above 0 in a later analysis, which found that TCRs clustered in the first cohort also tended to co-occur in the 120 or so validation repertoires. A total of 150 or so TCR beta chains were listed by the study as associated with cytomegalovirus. The classifier was reported to diagnose cytomegalovirus status with high specificity and sensitivity in both the original and validation cohorts. In vitro tests confirmed that three of the cytomegalovirus-associated TCR beta chains recognize cytomegalovirus antigens. According to the authors, the approach could potentially be generalized to other disease states and immunological phenotypes.

The donors belonged to the validation cohort of under 150 subjects, which was separate from the approximately 700-subject first cohort. Library generation was performed with the immunoSEQ multiplex PCR assay. Per the authors' processing: A statistical classification framework was developed to diagnose cytomegalovirus status using the catalog of TCR beta chain sequences. TCRdb provides this immuneACCESS table in a form limited to in-frame rearrangements. Some clones are lacking; in checked studies, under half of them reflect an unresolved V gene, and why the rest are absent is not known. D and trimming were read from the DNA, whereas the V and J calls and clone size are those reported in that table. The sample table contains roughly 180,000 clones; only one count was recorded for about four fifths of them. Roughly 7% of the sample comes from the top ten.

Sequenced material: PBMCs. The chain uses TRBV7-2 and TRBJ2-7, with a weak D call of TRBD2 (6 bases match). The clonotype was recovered from a young man in good health and CMV-seropositive. The CDR3 region reads CASSSRGRNYEQYF. The bases read TGTGCCAGCAGCTCGCGGGGACGGAATTACGAGCAGTACTTC.